This passage covers 11 T cell receptor beta chains from one sample sequenced in a study of monozygotic twins with cystic fibrosis. Here immunoSEQ multiplex PCR was the method, and the copy in TCRdb shows in-frame clones only, minus some. The sample shows about 22,000 clones, 97% of them seen only once. The sequenced sample was blood. The receptors were sampled from a girl between 5 and 17 years old with cystic fibrosis.

The rearrangement links TRBV19 to TRBJ2-7, with D possibly being TRBD1 (5 bases). V lost 5 bases and J lost 5, with 16 bases in between. CDR1 is LNHDA, CDR2 SQIVND, per germline (reference sequence). The length of the CDR3 is 14 residues. The CDR3 sequence is CASSRRDPRDEQYV. In nucleotides, the CDR3 is TGTGCCAGTAGTCGTAGAGACCCCAGGGACGAGCAGTACGTC.

The V and J genes are TRBV27 and TRBJ1-1; D remains unclear. This CDR3 contains 14 residues. In germline, CDR1 is MNHEY, CDR2 SMNVEV (reference sequence). V was trimmed by 0 bases and J by 10 bases, leaving 15 bases between them. CDR3 residues: CASSLSIGSVRAFF. CDR3 sequence (DNA): TGTGCCAGCAGTTTATCGATAGGGTCCGTGAGAGCTTTCTTT.

The V gene is TRBV19, the J gene TRBJ1-5; 7 bases line up with TRBD1. This CDR3 spans 12 amino acids. The J segment lost 10 bases and the V segment lost 9 bases, leaving 9 bases of the junction unmatched. Germline CDR1 reads LNHDA; CDR2 reads SQIVND (reference sequence). As DNA, the CDR3 is TGTGCCAGCCGACAGGGATCGGACCCCCAGCATTTT. Protein product: CASRQGSDPQHF.

The V and J genes are TRBV29-1 and TRBJ1-1; 7 nucleotides align to TRBD1. The germline gives CDR1 SQVTM, CDR2 ANQGSEA. Losses at the gene ends were 5 bases for V and 5 bases for J; bases not matched to a gene: 8. The CDR3 consists of 13 residues. CDR3 nucleotide sequence: TGCAGCGTTCACGGACAGGTAGGAACTGAAGCTTTCTTT. Its translation is CSVHGQVGTEAFF.

J is TRBJ2-1 and V is TRBV9; maybe TRBD2 (6 bases). Germline V gene sequence: CDR1 SGDLS, CDR2 YYNGEE. The CDR3 extends over 13 amino acids. Trimming took off 4 bases at V and 7 bases at J, with 12 bases between the two ends. The CDR3 spells CASSRDSSNEQFF. The CDR3 coding sequence is TGTGCCAGCAGCCGGGACTCTTCTAATGAGCAGTTCTTC.

This clone appeared a single time. This chain connects TRBV28 to TRBJ1-2; D ambiguous. Trimming left V 6 bases short and J 3 bases short, with 23 bases between. The CDR3 is made up of 17 amino acids. Germline CDR1 MDHEN, CDR2 SYDVKM. The CDR3 sequence: CASRLTMTGSWHYGYTF. CDR3 DNA: TGTGCCAGCAGACTCACCATGACCGGGAGCTGGCACTATGGCTACACCTTC.

The chain couples TRBV5-4 to TRBJ1-6, with D perhaps TRBD1 (5 bases). Deletions cut 4 bases from V and 0 bases from J, with 11 bases between. The germline gives CDR1 SGHNT, CDR2 YYREEE (reference sequence). This CDR3 comprises 16 residues. The CDR3: CASSPGRSSYNSPLHF. DNA for the CDR3: TGTGCCAGCAGCCCGGGACGGAGCTCCTATAATTCACCCCTCCACTTT.

The rearrangement uses TRBV6-5 and TRBJ1-2; TRBD1 matches at 10 bases. This CDR3 is built from 15 residues. V shed 4 bases, J shed 7 bases, and the junction held 9 bases outside the gene matches. Germline CDR1 MNHEY, CDR2 SVGAGI. Here the CDR3 reads CASSFTTGGNAGYTF. The CDR3 DNA reads TGTGCCAGCAGTTTCACGACAGGGGGCAACGCTGGCTACACCTTC.

The V and J genes are TRBV7-2 and TRBJ1-2; D not resolved. The CDR3 consists of 16 residues. Germline V gene sequence: CDR1 SGHTA, CDR2 FQGNSA. V was shortened by 4 bases and J by 1 base, with 16 bases between the two germline ends. In DNA form, the CDR3 reads TGTGCCAGCAGCTGGAACCGGGAAAGCAATAACTATGGCTACACCTTC. It specifies CASSWNRESNNYGYTF.

Only one count was recorded for this clone. The V gene is TRBV5-8, the J gene TRBJ2-5, with 11 nucleotides matching TRBD2. V lost 3 bases to trimming and J lost 0 bases; unmatched junction nucleotides: 7. Germline V lookup: CDR1 SGHTS, CDR2 YDEGEE. The CDR3 covers 17 residues. The CDR3 loop is CASSSRLAGRYQETQYF. In DNA form, the CDR3 reads TGTGCCAGCAGCTCCAGACTAGCGGGACGGTACCAAGAGACCCAGTACTTC.

The chain employs TRBV11-2 and TRBJ2-1, with TRBD2 identical over 10 bases. Germline-derived CDR1 and CDR2 are SGHAT and FQNNGV. CDR3 length: 16 residues. V lost 6 bases, J lost 6 bases, and 11 bases stayed unmatched. The CDR3 DNA reads TGTGCCAGCAGTACTCCCGGGACTAGCGTCCCCAATGAGCAGTTCTTC. It yields the protein CASSTPGTSVPNEQFF. Full variable domain (missing parts from reference TRBV11-2 and TRBJ2-1): EAGVAQSPRYKIIEKRQSVAFWCNPISGHATLYWYQQILGQGPKLLIQFQNNGVVDDSQLPKDRFSAERLKGVDSTLKIQPAKLEDSAVYLCASSTPGTSVPNEQFFGPGTRLTVL.